A single sample gave rise to the 3 T cell receptor beta chains below, sequenced in a study of glioma-infiltrating T cells. TCR alpha and beta CDR3 regions were amplified from RNA using iRepertoire nested multiplex PCR. TCRdb re-analysed the multiplex PCR reads in MiXCR, keeping a single row per CDR3 protein. Here the sample spans under 200,000 distinct CDR3 sequences, more than 35% being singletons. Sequences were obtained from glioma tissue, nonneoplastic brain tissue, or PBMCs (not recorded which). Source of these receptors: a human donor with low-grade glioma or glioblastoma, undergoing nonglioma brain surgery, or in good health (not recorded which).

This clonotype came up a few times. V usage is TRBV30 and J usage is TRBJ1-3, with D unclear. Per germline, CDR1 GTSNPN and CDR2 SVGIG (reference sequence). This CDR3 has 12 amino acids. V lost 4 bases and J 0 bases, leaving 4 bases between the germline ends. The CDR3 loop is CAWKSSGNTIYF. DNA of the CDR3: TGTGCCTGGAAGAGCTCTGGAAACACCATATATTTT.

V usage is TRBV5-1 and J usage is TRBJ2-7; D may correspond to TRBD1 or TRBD2 (7 bases each). Trimming removed 3 bases from V and 6 bases from J, with 16 bases in between. Germline lookup yields CDR1 SGHRS and CDR2 YFSETQ. This CDR3 region has 14 residues. The DNA of the CDR3 is TGCGCCAGCAGCTCCAGCCAGGGGGGGGGCGAGCAGTACTTC. It specifies CASSSSQGGGEQYF. The whole variable domain, filled in from reference TRBV5-1 and TRBJ2-7, reads KAGVTQTPRYLIKTRGQQVTLSCSPISGHRSVSWYQQTPGQGLQFLFEYFSETQRNKGNFPGRFSGRQFSNSRSEMNVSTLELGDSALYLCASSSSQGGGEQYFGPGTRLTVT.

Concerning this clonotype: This may be a read error, as it is one base from a much larger clone. In nucleotides, the CDR3 is TGTGCCACCAGTGACCATGTACTAGCTGAGCAGTTCTTC. Translating it yields CATSDHVLAEQFF. This chain links TRBV24-1 with TRBJ2-1; TRBD2 might be the D (6 bases). The length of the CDR3 is 13 residues. Trimming pared 4 bases from V and 9 bases from J, leaving 12 bases between. Germline CDR1 KGHDR, CDR2 SFDVKD.